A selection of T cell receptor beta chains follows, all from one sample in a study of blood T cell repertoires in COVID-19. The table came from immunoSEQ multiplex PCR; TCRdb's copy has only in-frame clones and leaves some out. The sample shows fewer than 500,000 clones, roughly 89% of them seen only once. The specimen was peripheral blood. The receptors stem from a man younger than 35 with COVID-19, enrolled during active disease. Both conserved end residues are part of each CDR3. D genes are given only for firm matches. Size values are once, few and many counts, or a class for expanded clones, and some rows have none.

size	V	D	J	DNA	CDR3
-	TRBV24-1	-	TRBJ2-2	TGTGCCACCAGTGATGTCGCGGAATACACCGGGGAGCTGTTTTTT	CATSDVAEYTGELFF
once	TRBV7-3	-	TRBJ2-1	TGTGCCAGCAGCCAGGGACTTGGGGGTCTGTTCTTC	CASSQGLGGLFF
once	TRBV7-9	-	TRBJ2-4	TGTGCCAGCAGCTTCCCCGGCGGATCGGAAAACATTCAGTACTTC	CASSFPGGSENIQYF
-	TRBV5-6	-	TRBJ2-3	TGTGCCAGCAGCTTGGTAAGGGAGAGAGATACGCAGTATTTT	CASSLVRERDTQYF
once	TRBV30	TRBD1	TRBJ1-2	TGTGCCTGGAGCCACTTAGGGACAGGTTTTTGGAACTATGGCTACACCTTC	CAWSHLGTGFWNYGYTF
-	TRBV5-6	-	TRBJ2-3	TGTGCCAGCAGCGGGCCCGGGACTAGCACAGATACGCAGTATTTT	CASSGPGTSTDTQYF
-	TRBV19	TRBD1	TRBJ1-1	TGTGCCAGTAGTATCACAATCTGGACAGGAGAAAACACTGAAGCTTTCTTT	CASSITIWTGENTEAFF
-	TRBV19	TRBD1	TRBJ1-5	TGTGCCACCGGACAGGGCGCAATGCCCCAGCATTTT	CATGQGAMPQHF
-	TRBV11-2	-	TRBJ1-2	TGTGCCAGCAGCTTAGAATGGGCTGAAGTCCGTTATGGCTACACCTTC	CASSLEWAEVRYGYTF
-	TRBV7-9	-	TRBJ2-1	TGTGCCAGCAGCCCCCGGGTCAATGAGCAGTTCTTC	CASSPRVNEQFF
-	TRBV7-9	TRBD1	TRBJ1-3	TGTGCCAGCAGCTTACAGGGGGCTTCTGGAAACACCATATATTTT	CASSLQGASGNTIYF
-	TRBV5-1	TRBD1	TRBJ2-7	TGCGCCAGCAGCGTCCCCCGGGACAGGGGCGACTACGAGCAGTACTTC	CASSVPRDRGDYEQYF
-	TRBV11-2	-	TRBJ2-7	TGTGCCAGCAGCACAGACCTGCAGGGGCGTCGAGGCGAGCAGTACTTC	CASSTDLQGRRGEQYF
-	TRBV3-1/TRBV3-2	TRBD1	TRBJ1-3	TGTGCCAGCAGCCGGTCGACGGACAGGGGGAATGGAAACACCATATATTTT	CASSRSTDRGNGNTIYF
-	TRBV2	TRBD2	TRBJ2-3	TGTGCCAGCAGTGATGGCGGGGGTAGCACAGATACGCAGTATTTT	CASSDGGGSTDTQYF
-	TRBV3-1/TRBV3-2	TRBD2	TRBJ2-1	TGTGCCAGCAGCCGGACTAGCAGCGAGCAGTTCTTC	CASSRTSSEQFF
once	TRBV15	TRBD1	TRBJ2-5	TGTGCCACCAGCAGAGGGGGGTTACAGGGGGCCCAAGAGACCCAGTACTTC	CATSRGGLQGAQETQYF
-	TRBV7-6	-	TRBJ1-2	TGTGCCAGCAGCACCCAAGGAGGGTACGGCTACACCTTC	CASSTQGGYGYTF
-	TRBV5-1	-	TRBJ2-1	TGCGCCAGCAGCTTGGCTAGTAGTCCCTACAATGAGCAGTTCTTC	CASSLASSPYNEQFF
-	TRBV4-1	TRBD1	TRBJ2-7	TGCGCCAGCAGCCAAGAGGGCGGGGACAGGGGCTACGAGCAGTACTTC	CASSQEGGDRGYEQYF
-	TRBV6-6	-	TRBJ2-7	TGTGCCAGCAGTGATCAACTAGAGACCTACGAGCAGTACTTC	CASSDQLETYEQYF
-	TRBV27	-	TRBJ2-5	TGTGCCAGCAGTACGACAGCATTCCAAGAGACCCAGTACTTC	CASSTTAFQETQYF
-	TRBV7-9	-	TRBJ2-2	TGTGCCAGCAGCACCCCGACTGCCACCGGGGAGCTGTTTTTT	CASSTPTATGELFF
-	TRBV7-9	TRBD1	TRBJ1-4	TGTGCCAGCAGCGCGCGACACTACGGGACAGCTACTAATGAAAAACTGTTTTTT	CASSARHYGTATNEKLFF
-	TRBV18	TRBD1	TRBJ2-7	TGTGCCAGCTCAGCTCGGGACAGCTATCCCTACGAGCAGTACTTC	CASSARDSYPYEQYF
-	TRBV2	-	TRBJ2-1	TGTGCCAGCAGACCAGGTTCCTACAATGAGCAGTTCTTC	CASRPGSYNEQFF
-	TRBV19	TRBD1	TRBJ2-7	TGTGCCAGTAGTATTGTTGGACAGGGGGCCCTCGAGCAGTACTTC	CASSIVGQGALEQYF